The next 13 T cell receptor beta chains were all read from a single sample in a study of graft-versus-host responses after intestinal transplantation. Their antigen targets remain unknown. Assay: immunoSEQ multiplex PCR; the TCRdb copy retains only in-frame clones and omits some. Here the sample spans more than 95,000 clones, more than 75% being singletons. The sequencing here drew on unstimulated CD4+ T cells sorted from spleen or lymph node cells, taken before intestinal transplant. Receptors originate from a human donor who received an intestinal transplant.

CDR3 region: CASSPPVYGYTF. In nucleotides, the CDR3 is TGTGCCAGCAGTCCTCCAGTCTATGGCTACACCTTC. This chain links TRBV28 with TRBJ1-2; no reliable D call. CDR3 length equals 12 residues. The V gene's germline CDR1 is MDHEN and CDR2 SYDVKM. Trimming removed 5 bases at V and 4 bases at J, with 8 bases between.

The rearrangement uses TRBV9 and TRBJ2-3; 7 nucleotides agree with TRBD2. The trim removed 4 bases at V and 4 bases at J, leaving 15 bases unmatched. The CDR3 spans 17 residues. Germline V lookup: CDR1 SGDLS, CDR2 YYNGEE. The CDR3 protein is CASSTALRGKVADTQYF. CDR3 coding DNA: TGTGCCAGCAGCACAGCCCTGCGGGGGAAGGTCGCAGATACGCAGTATTTT.

DNA of the CDR3: TGCGCCAGCAGCCAAAGGCGGGGAGGGAACCCCGCGAACACTGAAGCTTTCTTT. Translation gives CASSQRRGGNPANTEAFF. The chain uses TRBV4-1 and TRBJ1-1; D is undetermined. This CDR3 spans 18 amino acids. Germline V gene sequence: CDR1 MGHRA, CDR2 YSYEKL. The V and J ends lost 2 bases and 1 base respectively, with 20 bases between them.

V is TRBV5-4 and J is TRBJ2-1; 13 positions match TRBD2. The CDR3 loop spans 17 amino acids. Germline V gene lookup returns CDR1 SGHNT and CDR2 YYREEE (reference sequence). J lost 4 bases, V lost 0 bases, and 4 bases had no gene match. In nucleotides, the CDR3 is TGTGCCAGCAGCTTGGGGACTAGCGGGGGAAGATACAATGAGCAGTTCTTC. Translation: CASSLGTSGGRYNEQFF.

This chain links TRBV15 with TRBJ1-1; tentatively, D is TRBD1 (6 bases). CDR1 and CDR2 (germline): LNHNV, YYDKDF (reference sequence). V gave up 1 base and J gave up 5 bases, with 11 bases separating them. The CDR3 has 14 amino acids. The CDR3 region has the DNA TGTGCCACCAGCAGAGTCGGGGGGGCAACTGAAGCTTTCTTT. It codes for CATSRVGGATEAFF. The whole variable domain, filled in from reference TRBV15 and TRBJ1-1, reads DAMVIQNPRYQVTQFGKPVTLSCSQTLNHNVMYWYQQKSSQAPKLLFHYYDKDFNNEADTPDNFQSRRPNTSFCFLDIRSPGLGDTAMYLCATSRVGGATEAFFGQGTRLTVV.

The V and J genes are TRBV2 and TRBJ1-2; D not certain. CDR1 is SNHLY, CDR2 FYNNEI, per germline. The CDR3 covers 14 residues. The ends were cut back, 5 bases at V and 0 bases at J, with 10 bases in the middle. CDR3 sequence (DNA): TGTGCCAGCAGTTGGGCAGCTACTAACTATGGCTACACCTTC. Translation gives CASSWAATNYGYTF.

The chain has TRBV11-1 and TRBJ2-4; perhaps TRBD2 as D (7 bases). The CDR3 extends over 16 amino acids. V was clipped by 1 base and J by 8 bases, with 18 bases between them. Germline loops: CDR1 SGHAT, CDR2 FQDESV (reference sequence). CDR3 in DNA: TGTGCCAGCAGCTTAGGGGGGGGACGGAGACAGGACATTCAGTACTTC. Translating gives CASSLGGGRRQDIQYF.

The CDR3 loop reads CASSERTDQPQHF. The CDR3 DNA sequence: TGTGCCAGTAGTGAACGGACAGATCAGCCCCAGCATTTT. This chain joins TRBV19 and TRBJ1-5, with D possibly TRBD1 on 6 matching bases. Per germline, CDR1 LNHDA and CDR2 SQIVND (reference sequence). This CDR3 is 13 amino acids long. Trimming pared 5 bases from V and 5 bases from J, leaving 10 bases between.

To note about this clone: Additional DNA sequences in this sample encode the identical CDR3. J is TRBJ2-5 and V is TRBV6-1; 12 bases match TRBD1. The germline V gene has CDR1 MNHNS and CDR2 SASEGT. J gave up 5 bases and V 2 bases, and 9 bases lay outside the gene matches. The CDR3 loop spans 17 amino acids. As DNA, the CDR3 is TGTGCCAGCAGTGAACGACCGGGACAGGGGGCTCGGGAGACCCAGTACTTC. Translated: CASSERPGQGARETQYF.

CDR3 bases: TGTGCCAGTAGTATAGATCTATTGGGGGGGGATCTAGCCAAAAACATTCAGTACTTC. It codes for CASSIDLLGGDLAKNIQYF. The genes are TRBV19 and TRBJ2-4; 7 bases line up with TRBD2. J gave up 0 bases and V 0 bases, and 11 bases lay outside the gene matches. From germline, CDR1 is LNHDA and CDR2 SQIVND (reference sequence). This CDR3 contains 19 residues.

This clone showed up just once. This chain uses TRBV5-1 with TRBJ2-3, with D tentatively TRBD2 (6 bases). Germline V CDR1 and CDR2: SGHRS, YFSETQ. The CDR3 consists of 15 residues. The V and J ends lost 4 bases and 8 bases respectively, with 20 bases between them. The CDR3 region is CASSARESPGGTQYF. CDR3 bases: TGCGCCAGCAGCGCACGGGAGTCTCCCGGGGGTACGCAGTATTTT. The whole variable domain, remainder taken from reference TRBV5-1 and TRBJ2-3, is KAGVTQTPRYLIKTRGQQVTLSCSPISGHRSVSWYQQTPGQGLQFLFEYFSETQRNKGNFPGRFSGRQFSNSRSEMNVSTLELGDSALYLCASSARESPGGTQYFGPGTRLTVL.

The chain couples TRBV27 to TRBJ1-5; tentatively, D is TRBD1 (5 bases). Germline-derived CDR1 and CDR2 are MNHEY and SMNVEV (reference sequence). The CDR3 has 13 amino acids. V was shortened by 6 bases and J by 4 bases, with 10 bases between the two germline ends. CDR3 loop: CASRRTPNQPQHF. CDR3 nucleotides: TGTGCCAGCAGGAGGACACCGAATCAGCCCCAGCATTTT.

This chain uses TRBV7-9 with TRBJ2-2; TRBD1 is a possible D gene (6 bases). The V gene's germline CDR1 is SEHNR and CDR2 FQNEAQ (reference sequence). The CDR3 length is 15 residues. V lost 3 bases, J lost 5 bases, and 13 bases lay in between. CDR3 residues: CASSFPGHITGELFF. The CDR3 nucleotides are TGTGCCAGCAGCTTCCCGGGACACATAACCGGGGAGCTGTTTTTT.